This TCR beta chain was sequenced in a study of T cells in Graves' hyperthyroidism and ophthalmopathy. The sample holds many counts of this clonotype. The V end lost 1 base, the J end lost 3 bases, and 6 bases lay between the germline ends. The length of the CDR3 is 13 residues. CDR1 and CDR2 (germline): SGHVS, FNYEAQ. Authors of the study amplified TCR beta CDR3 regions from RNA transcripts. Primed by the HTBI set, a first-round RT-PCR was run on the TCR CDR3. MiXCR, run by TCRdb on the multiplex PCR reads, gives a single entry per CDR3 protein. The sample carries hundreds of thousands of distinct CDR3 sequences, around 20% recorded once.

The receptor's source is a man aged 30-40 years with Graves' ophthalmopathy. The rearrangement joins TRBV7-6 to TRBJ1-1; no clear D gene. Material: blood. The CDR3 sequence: CASSLVTDTEAFF. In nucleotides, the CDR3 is TGTGCCAGCAGCTTAGTCACAGACACTGAAGCTTTCTTT.